One sample yielded the 7 T cell receptor beta chains listed below, sequenced in a study of T cells in Graves' hyperthyroidism and ophthalmopathy. RNA transcripts yielded amplified TCR beta CDR3 regions. RT-PCR in the first round (using the HTBI primer set) targeted the TCR CDR3. Each CDR3 protein is one row after TCRdb ran MiXCR on the multiplex PCR reads. This table has 500,000 or so distinct CDR3 sequences, roughly a sixth appearing once. Sequenced input: blood. The receptors originated from a woman younger than 35 with Graves' ophthalmopathy.

This clonotype was seen a few times. This chain joins TRBV6-2 or TRBV6-3 and TRBJ2-1, with D maybe TRBD2 (5 bases). V lost 6 bases, J lost 1 base, and 19 bases lay in between. The CDR3 contains 17 residues. CDR1 and CDR2 (germline): MNHEY, SVGEGT. The chain's CDR3 is CASSRPATRESYNEQFF. The CDR3 DNA reads TGTGCCAGCAGCCGACCTGCGACGAGGGAGTCCTACAATGAGCAGTTCTTC.

V usage is TRBV4-3 and J usage is TRBJ2-2; D not certain. Germline V lookup: CDR1 LGHNA, CDR2 YSLEER. This CDR3 spans 16 amino acids. V was clipped by 0 bases and J by 3 bases, with 11 bases between them. The CDR3 DNA reads as TGCGCCAGCAGCCAAGATCTAGGGAAGTACACCGGGGAGCTGTTTTTT. Residues: CASSQDLGKYTGELFF.

This clonotype showed up many times. This chain links TRBV5-1 with TRBJ2-7; 7 nucleotides agree with TRBD2. The CDR3 extends over 15 amino acids. Germline CDR1 and CDR2: SGHRS and YFSETQ. V trimming: 1 base; J trimming: 1 base; junction bases outside the gene matches: 5. CDR3 in DNA: TGCGCCAGCAGCTTGTGGATAGCGGGTTCCTACGAGCAGTACTTC. Residues: CASSLWIAGSYEQYF.

In this sample, this clonotype turned up many times. The rearrangement links TRBV2 to TRBJ2-3; 11 nucleotides align to TRBD2. Germline lookup yields CDR1 SNHLY and CDR2 FYNNEI. The CDR3 sequence is 15 residues long. Trimming removed 6 bases from V and 5 bases from J; junction bases left unmatched: 7. In nucleotides, the CDR3 is TGTGCCAGCAGCCCGGGACTAGCGGAGCTAGATACGCAGTATTTT. It specifies CASSPGLAELDTQYF.

This clonotype turned up a few times. A much more abundant neighbour one base away suggests this may be a read error. The chain links TRBV12-3 or TRBV12-4 to TRBJ2-1, with 7 bases aligning to TRBD2. J was trimmed by 7 bases and V by 6 bases; bases with no gene match: 15. This CDR3 contains 16 residues. The chain's CDR3 is CASRSGLVGEVNEQFF. DNA for the CDR3: TGTGCCAGCAGATCCGGACTAGTGGGAGAGGTAAATGAGCAGTTCTTC.

Only one count was recorded for this clonotype. The gene calls are TRBV12-3 or TRBV12-4 and TRBJ2-5, with D tentatively TRBD1 or TRBD2 (5 bases each). V shed 5 bases and J shed 7 bases, with 11 bases lying between them. This CDR3 has 12 residues. The CDR3 bases are TGTGCCAGCAGTCAGGGACGGGGGACCCAGTACTTC. Its translation: CASSQGRGTQYF.

This clonotype has just a few counts. The rearrangement joins TRBV5-5 to TRBJ2-7, with a weak D call TRBD2 (6 bases). Germline V gene data show CDR1 as SGHKS and CDR2 as YYEKEE (reference sequence). Trimming took 0 bases from V and 6 from J, leaving 13 bases between them. The length of the CDR3 is 14 residues. The CDR3 reads CASSLDFGGAEQYF. For the CDR3, the DNA is TGTGCCAGCAGCTTGGATTTTGGAGGGGCCGAGCAGTACTTC.